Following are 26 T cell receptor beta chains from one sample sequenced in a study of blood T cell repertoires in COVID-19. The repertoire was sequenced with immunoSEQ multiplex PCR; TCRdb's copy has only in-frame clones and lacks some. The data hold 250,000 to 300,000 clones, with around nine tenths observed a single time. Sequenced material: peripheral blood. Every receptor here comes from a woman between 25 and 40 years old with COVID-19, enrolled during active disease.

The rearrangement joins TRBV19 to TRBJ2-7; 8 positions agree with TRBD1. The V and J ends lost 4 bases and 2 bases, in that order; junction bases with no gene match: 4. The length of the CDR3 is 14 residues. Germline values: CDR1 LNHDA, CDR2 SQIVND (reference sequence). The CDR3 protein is CASSTGTGTYEQYF. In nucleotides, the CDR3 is TGTGCCAGTAGTACCGGGACAGGTACCTACGAGCAGTACTTC.

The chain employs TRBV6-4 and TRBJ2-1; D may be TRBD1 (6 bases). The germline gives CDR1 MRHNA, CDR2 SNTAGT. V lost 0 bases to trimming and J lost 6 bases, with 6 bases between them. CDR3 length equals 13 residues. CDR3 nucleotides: TGTGCCAGCAGTGACTCGGACAGCAATGAGCAGTTCTTC. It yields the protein CASSDSDSNEQFF.

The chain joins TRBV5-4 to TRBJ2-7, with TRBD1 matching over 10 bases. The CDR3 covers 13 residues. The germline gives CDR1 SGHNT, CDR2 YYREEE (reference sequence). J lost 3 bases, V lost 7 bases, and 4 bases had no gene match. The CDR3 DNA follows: TGTGCCAGCGGCAGGACAGGGGGCTACGAGCAGTACTTC. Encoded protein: CASGRTGGYEQYF.

CDR3 amino acids: CASSEFGDTQYF. The CDR3 nucleotides read TGCGCCAGCAGTGAGTTCGGGGATACGCAGTATTTT. This chain links TRBV10-1 with TRBJ2-3; no clear D gene. CDR3 size: 12 residues. With 1 base removed from V and 6 bases from J, the gap between germline ends came to 5 bases. CDR1 is WNHNN and CDR2 is SYGVQD in the germline V gene (reference sequence).

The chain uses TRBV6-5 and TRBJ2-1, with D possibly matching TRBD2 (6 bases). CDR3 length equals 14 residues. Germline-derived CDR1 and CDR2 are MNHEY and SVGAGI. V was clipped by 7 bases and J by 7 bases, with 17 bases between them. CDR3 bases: TGTGCCAGCAAAGACGCGACTAGTTATAATGAGCAGTTCTTC. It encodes CASKDATSYNEQFF.

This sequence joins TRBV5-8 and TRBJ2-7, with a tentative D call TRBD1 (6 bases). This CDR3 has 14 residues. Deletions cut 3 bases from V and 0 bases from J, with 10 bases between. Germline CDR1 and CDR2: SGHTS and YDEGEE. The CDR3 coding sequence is TGTGCCAGCAGCTACCGGGACAACTCCTACGAGCAGTACTTC. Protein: CASSYRDNSYEQYF.

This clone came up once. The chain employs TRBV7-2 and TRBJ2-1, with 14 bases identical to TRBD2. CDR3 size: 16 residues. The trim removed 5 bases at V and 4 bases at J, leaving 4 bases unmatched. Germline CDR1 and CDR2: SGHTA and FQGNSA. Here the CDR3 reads CASSRRLAGGYNEQFF. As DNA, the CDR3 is TGTGCCAGCAGCAGACGACTAGCGGGAGGGTACAATGAGCAGTTCTTC.

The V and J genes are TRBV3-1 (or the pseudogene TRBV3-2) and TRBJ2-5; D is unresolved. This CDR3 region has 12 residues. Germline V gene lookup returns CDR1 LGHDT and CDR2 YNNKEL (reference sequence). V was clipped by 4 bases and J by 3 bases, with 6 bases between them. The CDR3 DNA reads TGTGCCAGCAGCCCCCCAGAAGAGACCCAGTACTTC. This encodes CASSPPEETQYF.

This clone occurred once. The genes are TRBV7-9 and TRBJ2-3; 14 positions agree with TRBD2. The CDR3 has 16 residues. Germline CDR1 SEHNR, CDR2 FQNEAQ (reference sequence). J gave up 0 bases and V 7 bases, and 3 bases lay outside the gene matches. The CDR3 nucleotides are TGTGCCAGCAACCGACTAGCGGGAGGGAGCACAGATACGCAGTATTTT. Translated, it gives CASNRLAGGSTDTQYF.

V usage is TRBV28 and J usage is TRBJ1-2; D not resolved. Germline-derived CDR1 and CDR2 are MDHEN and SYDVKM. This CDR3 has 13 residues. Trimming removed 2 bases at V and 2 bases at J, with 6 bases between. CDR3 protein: CASSLGLNYGYTF. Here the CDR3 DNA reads TGTGCCAGCAGTTTAGGGCTGAACTATGGCTACACCTTC.

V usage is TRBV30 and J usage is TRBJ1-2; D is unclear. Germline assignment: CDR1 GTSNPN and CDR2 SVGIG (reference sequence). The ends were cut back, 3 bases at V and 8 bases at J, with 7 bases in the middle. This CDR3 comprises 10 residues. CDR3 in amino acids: CAWRQLGYTF. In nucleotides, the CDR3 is TGTGCCTGGAGGCAGTTGGGCTACACCTTC. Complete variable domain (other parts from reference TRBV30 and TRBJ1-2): SQTIHQWPATLVQPVGSPLSLECTVEGTSNPNLYWYRQAAGRGLQLLFYSVGIGQISSEVPQNLSASRPQDRQFILSSKKLLLSDSGFYLCAWRQLGYTFGSGTRLTVV.

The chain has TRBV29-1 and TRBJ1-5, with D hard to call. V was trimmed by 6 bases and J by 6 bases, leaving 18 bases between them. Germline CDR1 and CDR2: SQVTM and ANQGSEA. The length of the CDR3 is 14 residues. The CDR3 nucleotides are TGCAGCGTCACAGAAGGCGGAGGGTTTCAGCCCCAGCATTTT. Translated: CSVTEGGGFQPQHF. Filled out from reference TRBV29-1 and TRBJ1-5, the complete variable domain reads SAVISQKPSRDICQRGTSLTIQCQVDSQVTMMFWYRQQPGQSLTLIATANQGSEATYESGFVIDKFPISRPNLTFSTLTVSNMSPEDSSIYLCSVTEGGGFQPQHFGDGTRLSIL.

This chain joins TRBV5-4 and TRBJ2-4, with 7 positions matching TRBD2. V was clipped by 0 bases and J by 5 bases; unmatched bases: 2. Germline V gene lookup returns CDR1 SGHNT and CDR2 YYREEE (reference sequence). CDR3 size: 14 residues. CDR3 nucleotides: TGTGCCAGCAGCTTGGAGGGAGGGGAAAACATTCAGTACTTC. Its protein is CASSLEGGENIQYF. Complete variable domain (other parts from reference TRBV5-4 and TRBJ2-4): ETGVTQSPTHLIKTRGQQVTLRCSSQSGHNTVSWYQQALGQGPQFIFQYYREEENGRGNFPPRFSGLQFPNYSSELNVNALELDDSALYLCASSLEGGENIQYFGAGTRLSVL.

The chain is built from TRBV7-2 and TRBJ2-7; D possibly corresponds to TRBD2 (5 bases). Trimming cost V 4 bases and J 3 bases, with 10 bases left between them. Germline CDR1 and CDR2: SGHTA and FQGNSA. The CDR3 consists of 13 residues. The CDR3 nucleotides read TGTGCCAGCAGCTCCACGGGGAACTACGAGCAGTACTTC. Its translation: CASSSTGNYEQYF.

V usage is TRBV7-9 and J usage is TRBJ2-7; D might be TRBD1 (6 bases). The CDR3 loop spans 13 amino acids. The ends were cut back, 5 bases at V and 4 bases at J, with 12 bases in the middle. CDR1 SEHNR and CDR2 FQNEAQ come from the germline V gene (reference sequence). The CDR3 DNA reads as TGTGCCAGCAGCGAACAGGGAAGGTACGAGCAGTACTTC. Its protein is CASSEQGRYEQYF.

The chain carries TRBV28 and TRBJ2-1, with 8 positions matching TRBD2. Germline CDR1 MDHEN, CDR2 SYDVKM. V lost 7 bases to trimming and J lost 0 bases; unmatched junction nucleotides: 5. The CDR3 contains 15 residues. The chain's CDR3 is CASIAGGSSYNEQFF. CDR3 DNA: TGTGCCAGCATTGCGGGAGGAAGCTCCTACAATGAGCAGTTCTTC.

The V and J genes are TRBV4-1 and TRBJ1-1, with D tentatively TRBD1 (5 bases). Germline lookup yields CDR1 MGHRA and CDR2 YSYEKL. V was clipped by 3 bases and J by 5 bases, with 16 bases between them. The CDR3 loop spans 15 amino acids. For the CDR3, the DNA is TGCGCCAGCAGCCAGGGGCAGGGTGAAGATACTGAAGCTTTCTTT. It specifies CASSQGQGEDTEAFF.

CDR3 residues: CAGGGSSTDTQYF. Written as DNA, the CDR3 is TGTGCTGGCGGCGGTTCTAGCACAGATACGCAGTATTTT. The chain combines TRBV30 with TRBJ2-3; D is uncertain. Germline CDR1 is GTSNPN and CDR2 is SVGIG (reference sequence). The CDR3 covers 13 residues.

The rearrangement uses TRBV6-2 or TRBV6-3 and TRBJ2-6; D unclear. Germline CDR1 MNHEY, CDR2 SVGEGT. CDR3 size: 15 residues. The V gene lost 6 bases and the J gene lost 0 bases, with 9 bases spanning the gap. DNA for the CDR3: TGTGCCAGCAGCCAGCCCTTCTCTGGGGCCAACGTCCTGACTTTC. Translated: CASSQPFSGANVLTF.

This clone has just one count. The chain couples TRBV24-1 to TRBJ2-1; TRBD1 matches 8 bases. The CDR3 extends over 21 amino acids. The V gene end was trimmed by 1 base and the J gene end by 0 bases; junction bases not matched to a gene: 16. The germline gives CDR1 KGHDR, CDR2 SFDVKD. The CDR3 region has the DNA TGTGCCACCAGTGATTTCAGCCCCGGAGGACAGGGTCTGATCTCCTACAATGAGCAGTTCTTC. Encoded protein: CATSDFSPGGQGLISYNEQFF.

The CDR3, as DNA: TGTGCCAGTAGTACCACATCGCGGGGGGCGCTTTCAGATACGCAGTATTTT. Translated, it gives CASSTTSRGALSDTQYF. The rearrangement joins TRBV19 to TRBJ2-3; 8 bases fit TRBD2. The V segment lost 4 bases and the J segment 4 bases; nucleotides outside the gene matches: 13. The CDR3 length is 17 residues. In germline, CDR1 is LNHDA, CDR2 SQIVND (reference sequence).

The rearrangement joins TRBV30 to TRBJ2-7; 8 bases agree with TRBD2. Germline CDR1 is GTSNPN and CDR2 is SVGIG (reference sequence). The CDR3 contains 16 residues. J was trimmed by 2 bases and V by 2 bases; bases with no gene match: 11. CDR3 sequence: CAWSRLRGTRAYEQYF. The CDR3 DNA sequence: TGTGCCTGGAGTCGGCTCCGAGGGACTAGGGCCTACGAGCAGTACTTC.

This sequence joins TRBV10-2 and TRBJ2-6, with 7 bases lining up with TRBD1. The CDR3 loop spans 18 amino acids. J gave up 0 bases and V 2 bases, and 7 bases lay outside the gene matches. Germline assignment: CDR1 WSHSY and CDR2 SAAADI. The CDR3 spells CASSERGRGYSGANVLTF. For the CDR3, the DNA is TGCGCCAGCAGTGAGAGGGGGCGCGGATACTCTGGGGCCAACGTCCTGACTTTC.

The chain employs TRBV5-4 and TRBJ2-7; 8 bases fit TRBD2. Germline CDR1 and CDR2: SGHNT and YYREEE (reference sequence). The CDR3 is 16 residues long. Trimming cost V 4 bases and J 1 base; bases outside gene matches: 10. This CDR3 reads CASSLKSGSLSYEQYF. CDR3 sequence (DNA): TGTGCCAGCAGCCTTAAAAGCGGGAGCCTTTCCTACGAGCAGTACTTC.

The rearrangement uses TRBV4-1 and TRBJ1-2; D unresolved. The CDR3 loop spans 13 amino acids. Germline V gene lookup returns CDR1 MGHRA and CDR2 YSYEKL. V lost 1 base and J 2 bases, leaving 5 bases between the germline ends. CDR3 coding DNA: TGCGCCAGCAGCCAAGTTCAGAACTATGGCTACACCTTC. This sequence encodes CASSQVQNYGYTF.

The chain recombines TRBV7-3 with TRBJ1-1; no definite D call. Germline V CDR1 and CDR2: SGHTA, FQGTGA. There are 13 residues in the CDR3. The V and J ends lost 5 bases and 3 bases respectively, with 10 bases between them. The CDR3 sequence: CASSIDRDTEAFF. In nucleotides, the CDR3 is TGTGCCAGCAGCATAGACCGGGACACTGAAGCTTTCTTT.